Given below is one T cell receptor (beta chain) in context. As yet, its antigen is unknown. The data belong to a study of cytomegalovirus exposure and HLA in healthy donors. Whole-study findings and limits: Judged likely to be a sequencing artifact was a cluster of highly shared sequence variants. It was in a later analysis that TCR association rates were seen to vary by HLA locus, highest for DRB1 and lowest for HLA-C.

The length of the CDR3 is 13 residues. Germline CDR1 MNHEY, CDR2 SVGAGI. Trimming shortened V by 5 bases and J by 7 bases, and 15 bases separated the two germline ends. The primer mix had 60 Vbeta and 13 Jbeta primers. Some clones are missing from TCRdb's copy, which holds only in-frame ones; the method was immunoSEQ multiplex PCR. The sample holds approximately 110,000 clones, approximately 15% seen once. This clonotype was obtained from a woman aged 18-29 years in good health and CMV-seronegative. The material sequenced was PBMCs. The chain recombines TRBV6-5 with TRBJ2-7; D unclear. DNA of the CDR3: TGTGCCAGCAGTAACGCCGGTCGGTGGGAGCAGTACTTC. Protein: CASSNAGRWEQYF.